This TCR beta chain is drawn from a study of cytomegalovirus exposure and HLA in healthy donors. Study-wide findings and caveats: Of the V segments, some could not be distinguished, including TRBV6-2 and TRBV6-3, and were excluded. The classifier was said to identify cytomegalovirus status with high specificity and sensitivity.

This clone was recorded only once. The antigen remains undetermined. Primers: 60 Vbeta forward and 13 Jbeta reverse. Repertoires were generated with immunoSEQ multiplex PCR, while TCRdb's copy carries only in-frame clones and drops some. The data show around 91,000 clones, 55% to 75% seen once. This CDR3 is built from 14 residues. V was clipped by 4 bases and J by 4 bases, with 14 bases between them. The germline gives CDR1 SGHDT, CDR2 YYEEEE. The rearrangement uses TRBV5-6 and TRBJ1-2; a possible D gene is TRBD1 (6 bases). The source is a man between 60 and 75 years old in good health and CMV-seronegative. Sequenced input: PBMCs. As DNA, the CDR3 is TGTGCCAGCAGCCCGGGACATTCTCGCTATGGCTACACCTTC. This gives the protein CASSPGHSRYGYTF.